What follows are 8 T cell receptor beta chains derived from one specimen sequenced in a study of blood T cells in healthy people across ages (dated by TCRdb to the mid-2010s). The library was produced with 5' RACE. Instrument on record: Illumina HiSeq 2500. A second PCR of roughly 7 to 11 cycles was run with a J-beta primer mix and a sample-barcoded 5' primer. TCRdb reran the public reads through fastp at Q25 and MiXCR, keeping productive beta chains. Here each entry gathers all rows of one CDR3 protein and keeps the most common genes and DNA. The sample includes about 770,000 distinct CDR3 sequences, with 40% to 50% observed a single time. The ten largest clones capture about a fifth of the sample. Sequenced material: blood. These receptors came from a man between 60 and 70 years old in good health.

This clonotype came up a few times. The chain joins TRBV6-1 to TRBJ2-5, with D possibly being TRBD1 or TRBD2 (5 bases each). The CDR3 consists of 15 residues. V dropped 3 bases and J dropped 2 bases, with 13 bases sitting between them. Germline-derived CDR1 and CDR2 are MNHNS and SASEGT. The CDR3 DNA sequence: TGTGCCAGCAGTGATACGGGACGCCCACAAGAGACCCAGTACTTC. Encoded protein: CASSDTGRPQETQYF.

J is TRBJ2-5 and V is TRBV6-5; 8 bases line up with TRBD1. Germline CDR1 and CDR2: MNHEY and SVGAGI. J lost 4 bases, V lost 6 bases, and 7 bases had no gene match. The CDR3 is made up of 14 amino acids. CDR3 DNA: TGTGCCAGCAGCAGGACAGGGTCCTCAGAGACCCAGTACTTC. Translated: CASSRTGSSETQYF.

This rearrangement joins TRBV20-1 to TRBJ1-2; D not certain. V was trimmed by 3 bases and J by 0 bases, leaving 14 bases between them. The CDR3 totals 15 residues. Per the germline V gene, CDR1 is DFQATT and CDR2 is SNEGSKA (reference sequence). The CDR3 DNA follows: TGCAGTGCTAGTACGAACCAGCTTGCTAACTATGGCTACACCTTC. Its protein product is CSASTNQLANYGYTF.

The chain is built from TRBV11-2 and TRBJ2-5; 7 bases match TRBD2. The ends lost 3 bases at V and 1 base at J; junction bases unmatched: 8. CDR3 length: 16 residues. Germline loops: CDR1 SGHAT, CDR2 FQNNGV. CDR3 DNA sequence: TGTGCCAGCAGCTTTAATGGCTGGGGGGGCCAAGAGACCCAGTACTTC. This encodes CASSFNGWGGQETQYF.

The rearrangement joins TRBV4-3 to TRBJ2-3; TRBD2 matches at 8 bases. The germline V gene has CDR1 LGHNA and CDR2 YSLEER. V gave up 1 base and J gave up 4 bases; unmatched junction bases: 4. This CDR3 region has 15 residues. The CDR3 DNA reads TGCGCCAGCAGCCAAGGGGTGCGGGGGGCAGATACGCAGTATTTT. This translates into CASSQGVRGADTQYF.

This clonotype showed up just a few times. This CDR3 is CSALGQRPSYEQYF. The CDR3, as DNA: TGCAGTGCTCTGGGGCAGCGTCCTTCCTACGAGCAGTACTTC. The chain combines TRBV20-1 with TRBJ2-7; the D gene is possibly TRBD1 (5 bases). The CDR3 is 14 residues long. Germline loops: CDR1 DFQATT, CDR2 SNEGSKA (reference sequence). Trimming shortened V by 5 bases and J by 1 base, and 15 bases separated the two germline ends.

The V gene is TRBV5-1, the J gene TRBJ2-7, with 9 bases aligning to TRBD1. J was trimmed by 1 base and V by 1 base; bases with no gene match: 9. CDR3 length: 17 amino acids. Germline-derived CDR1 and CDR2 are SGHRS and YFSETQ. The CDR3 nucleotides read TGCGCCAGCAGCTTGTCGCCCCAGGGGACAGGGTCCTACGAGCAGTACTTC. This encodes CASSLSPQGTGSYEQYF.

The chain couples TRBV5-4 to TRBJ2-4; 12 nucleotides agree with TRBD2. The J call is uncertain, as TRBJ2-7 better fits the DNA end. Germline V gives CDR1 SGHNT, CDR2 YYREEE (reference sequence). The CDR3 covers 15 residues. CDR3 sequence reads: CASSKGLAGPYEQYF. The CDR3 DNA is TGTGCCAGCAGCAAGGGACTAGCGGGCCCCTACGAGCAGTACTTC.